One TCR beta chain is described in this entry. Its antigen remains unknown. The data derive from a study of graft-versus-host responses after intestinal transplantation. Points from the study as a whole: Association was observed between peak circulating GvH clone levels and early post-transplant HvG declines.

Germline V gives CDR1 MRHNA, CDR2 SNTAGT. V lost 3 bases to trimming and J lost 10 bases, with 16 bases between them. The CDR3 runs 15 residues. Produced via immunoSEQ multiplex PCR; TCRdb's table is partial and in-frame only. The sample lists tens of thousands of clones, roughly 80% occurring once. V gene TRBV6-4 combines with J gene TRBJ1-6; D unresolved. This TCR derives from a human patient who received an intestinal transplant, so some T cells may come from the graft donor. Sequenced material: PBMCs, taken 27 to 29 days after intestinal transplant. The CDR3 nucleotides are TGTGCCAGCAGTGAAAGGGCCCGGCGGGGATCACCCCTCCACTTT. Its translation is CASSERARRGSPLHF.